This T cell receptor (beta chain) is from a study of OX40 agonist ivuxolimab in advanced cancers. Overall study context: Patients receiving dose escalation had hepatocellular carcinoma, melanoma, renal cell or head and neck cancer. Notes on the study in general: Clonal expansion among partial responders at 0.1-3.0 mg/kg ranked near the lowest. Low normalized T-cell clonal expansion was additionally recorded for some nonresponders. Relative to CD4+ cells, CD8+ T cells on average had more expanded clones.

Comments on this clone: As yet, its antigen is unknown.

Trimming shortened V by 4 bases and J by 2 bases, and 8 bases separated the two germline ends. This CDR3 is 13 amino acids long. Germline V gives CDR1 ENHRY, CDR2 SYGVKD. Repertoires were generated with immunoSEQ multiplex PCR, while TCRdb's copy carries only in-frame clones and drops some. The sample consists of 65,000 to 80,000 clones, 80% to 90% of them appearing once. The origin of this receptor is an adult with an advanced solid tumor such as melanoma, head and neck, liver or kidney cancer. The chain links TRBV10-3 to TRBJ2-5; no clear D gene. This material consisted of CD4+ or CD8+ T cells sorted from blood, taken in a trial of the OX40 agonist ivuxolimab. The CDR3 region is CAISATSQETQYF. The DNA for the CDR3 is TGTGCCATCAGTGCTACGAGTCAAGAGACCCAGTACTTC.